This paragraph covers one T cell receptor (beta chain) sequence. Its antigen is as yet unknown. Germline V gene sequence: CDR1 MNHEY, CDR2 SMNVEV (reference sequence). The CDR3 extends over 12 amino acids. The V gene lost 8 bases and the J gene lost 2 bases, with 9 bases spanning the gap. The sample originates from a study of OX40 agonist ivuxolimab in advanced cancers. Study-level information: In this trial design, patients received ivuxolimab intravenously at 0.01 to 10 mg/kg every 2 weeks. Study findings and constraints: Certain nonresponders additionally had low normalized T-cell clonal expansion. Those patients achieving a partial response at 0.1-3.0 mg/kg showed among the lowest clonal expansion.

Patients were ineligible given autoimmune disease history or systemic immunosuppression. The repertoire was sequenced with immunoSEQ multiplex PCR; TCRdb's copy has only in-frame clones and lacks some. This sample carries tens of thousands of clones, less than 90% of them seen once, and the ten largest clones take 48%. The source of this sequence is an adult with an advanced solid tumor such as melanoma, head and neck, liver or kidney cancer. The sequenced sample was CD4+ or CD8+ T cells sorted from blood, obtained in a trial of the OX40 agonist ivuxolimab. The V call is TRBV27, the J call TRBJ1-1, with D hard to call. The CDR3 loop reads CASGRINTEAFF. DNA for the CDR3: TGTGCCAGCGGGCGGATCAACACTGAAGCTTTCTTT.